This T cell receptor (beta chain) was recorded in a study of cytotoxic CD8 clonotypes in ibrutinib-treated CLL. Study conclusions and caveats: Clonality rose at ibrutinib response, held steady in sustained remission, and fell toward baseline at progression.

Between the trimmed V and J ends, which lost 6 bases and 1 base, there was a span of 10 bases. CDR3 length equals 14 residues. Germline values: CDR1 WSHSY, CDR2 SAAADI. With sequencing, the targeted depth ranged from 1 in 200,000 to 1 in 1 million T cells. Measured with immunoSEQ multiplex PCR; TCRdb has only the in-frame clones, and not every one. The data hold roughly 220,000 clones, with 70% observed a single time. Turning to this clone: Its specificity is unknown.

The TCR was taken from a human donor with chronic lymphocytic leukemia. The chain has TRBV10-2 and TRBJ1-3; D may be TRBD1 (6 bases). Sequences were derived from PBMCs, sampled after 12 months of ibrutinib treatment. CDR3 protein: CASRIQGSGNTIYF. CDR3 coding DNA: TGCGCCAGCAGGATACAGGGATCTGGAAACACCATATATTTT.